What follows are 7 T cell receptor beta chains derived from one specimen sequenced in a study of cytomegalovirus exposure and HLA in healthy donors. Primers: 60 Vbeta forward and 13 Jbeta reverse. Clones were sequenced by immunoSEQ multiplex PCR, and TCRdb holds only the in-frame ones, with some missing. The sample consists of around 170,000 clones, roughly 80% of them appearing once. The sequenced sample consisted of PBMCs. Receptors originate from a man over 45 in good health and CMV-seronegative.

The chain recombines TRBV4-3 with TRBJ2-7; tentatively, D is TRBD2 (5 bases). CDR1 LGHNA and CDR2 YSLEER come from the germline V gene. The CDR3 contains 15 residues. The V end was cut by 0 bases, the J end by 3 bases, with 12 bases between. CDR3 loop: CASSQERGSFYEQYF. In nucleotides, the CDR3 is TGCGCCAGCAGCCAAGAAAGAGGGTCCTTCTACGAGCAGTACTTC.

The chain is built from TRBV19 and TRBJ2-2, with TRBD2 identical over 9 bases. Germline trimming cut 7 bases from V and 8 bases from J; bases unmatched to any gene: 8. Germline V gene data show CDR1 as LNHDA and CDR2 as SQIVND (reference sequence). The CDR3 spans 14 residues. The CDR3 bases are TGTGCCAGTACTCCGGGGACTAGCCGAGGGGAGCTGTTTTTT. Protein sequence: CASTPGTSRGELFF.

The chain couples TRBV19 to TRBJ1-5; D not certain. The germline V gene encodes CDR1 LNHDA and CDR2 SQIVND (reference sequence). The CDR3 length is 16 residues. The ends were cut back, 6 bases at V and 2 bases at J, with 17 bases in the middle. This CDR3 reads CASSPPVRVGNQPQHF. The DNA for the CDR3 is TGTGCCAGTAGCCCCCCAGTGAGGGTCGGCAATCAGCCCCAGCATTTT.

The chain carries TRBV2 and TRBJ1-2; tentative D call: TRBD1 (6 bases). The CDR3 loop spans 15 amino acids. V was cut by 8 bases and J by 6 bases, with 22 bases left in between. Germline values: CDR1 SNHLY, CDR2 FYNNEI. The CDR3: CASRLGVNRVDGYTF. In nucleotides, the CDR3 is TGTGCCAGCCGCCTAGGTGTGAACAGGGTAGATGGCTACACCTTC. Using reference TRBV2 and TRBJ1-2 for the parts outside the CDR3, the full variable domain is EPEVTQTPSHQVTQMGQEVILRCVPISNHLYFYWYRQILGQKVEFLVSFYNNEISEKSEIFDDQFSVERPDGSNFTLKIRSTKLEDSAMYFCASRLGVNRVDGYTFGSGTRLTVV.

The rearrangement links TRBV14 to TRBJ2-1; a possible D gene is TRBD2 (6 bases). The germline gives CDR1 SGHDN, CDR2 FVKESK. The CDR3 spans 15 residues. V gave up 4 bases and J gave up 0 bases, with 10 bases separating them. The CDR3 reads CASSRDFRSYNEQFF. The CDR3 bases are TGTGCCAGCAGCCGGGACTTTCGCTCCTACAATGAGCAGTTCTTC.

The chain has TRBV5-6 and TRBJ1-2, with D possibly matching TRBD1 (6 bases). The V gene lost 0 bases and the J gene lost 0 bases, with 12 bases spanning the gap. The CDR3 covers 16 residues. Germline V gene sequence: CDR1 SGHDT, CDR2 YYEEEE. The DNA for the CDR3 is TGTGCCAGCAGCTTGGGAGGGGGACTAACTAACTATGGCTACACCTTC. Residues: CASSLGGGLTNYGYTF.

Remarks on this clone: Germline is not matched at one junction end, which may reflect a read error. The genes are TRBV6-6 and TRBJ2-1; D gene ambiguous. The CDR3 loop spans 13 amino acids. The V gene's germline CDR1 is MNHNY and CDR2 SVGAGI (reference sequence). The CDR3 DNA is TGTGCCAGCAGATACTCTCTTAGCAATGAGCAGTTCTTC. It encodes CASRYSLSNEQFF.